These T cell receptor beta chains were read from a single sample in a study of cytomegalovirus exposure and HLA in healthy donors. TCRdb keeps only in-frame clones here, not all; method: immunoSEQ multiplex PCR. The data show around 160,000 clones, approximately 79% seen once. The sequenced sample consisted of PBMCs. Receptor source: a human donor in good health. CDR3s include the opening cysteine and the closing phenylalanine or tryptophan. Fields, in order: J gene, D gene, clone size, V gene, CDR3 protein, CDR3 DNA. The D gene is left open where the match is weak. Where a row states a size, it is once, few, many or the class of an expanded clone; other rows omit it.

>TRBJ2-2|-|few|TRBV4-3
CASSQDSGFTGELFF
TGCGCCAGCAGCCAAGATTCAGGTTTCACCGGGGAGCTGTTTTTT
>TRBJ1-6|-|-|TRBV7-9
CASSFYSYNSPLHF
TGTGCCAGCAGCTTTTACTCCTATAATTCACCCCTCCACTTT
>TRBJ1-2|TRBD1|once|TRBV19
CASSPAGQPNYGYTF
TGTGCCAGTAGTCCCGCGGGACAGCCGAACTATGGCTACACCTTC
>TRBJ2-1|TRBD2|-|TRBV7-9
CASSPWTSGDSYNEQFF
TGTGCCAGCAGCCCCTGGACTAGCGGGGACTCCTACAATGAGCAGTTCTTC
>TRBJ2-7|-|-|TRBV15
CATSRDHNYEQYF
TGTGCCACCAGCAGAGACCACAACTACGAGCAGTACTTC
>TRBJ2-2|-|few|TRBV6-1
CASRALLGSAGELFF
TGTGCCAGCAGGGCTTTGCTAGGATCGGCCGGGGAGCTGTTTTTT
>TRBJ2-3|-|-|TRBV4-1
CASSQDPQGEADTQYF
TGCGCCAGCAGCCAAGATCCCCAGGGGGAGGCAGATACGCAGTATTTT
>TRBJ1-1|TRBD1|-|TRBV6-5
CASSSPLDRGSTSVFF
TGTGCCAGCAGTTCCCCCCTGGACAGGGGCTCGACTTCGGTTTTCTTT
>TRBJ2-7|TRBD1|-|TRBV7-2
CASSWAGGGTYEQYF
TGTGCCAGCAGCTGGGCAGGGGGCGGGACCTACGAGCAGTACTTC
>TRBJ2-2|-|once|TRBV7-2
CASSLGGSDTGELFF
TGTGCCAGCAGCTTGGGCGGGTCAGACACCGGGGAGCTGTTTTTT
>TRBJ2-5|TRBD2|few|TRBV6-1
CASSEDVLAGTQYF
TGTGCCAGCAGTGAAGATGTCTTAGCGGGGACCCAGTACTTC
>TRBJ2-1|-|once|TRBV11-3
CASSLGPLVDEQFF
TGTGCCAGCAGCTTAGGCCCGTTAGTGGATGAGCAGTTCTTC
>TRBJ2-1|TRBD1|-|TRBV9
CASSVYGTANNEQFF
TGTGCCAGCAGCGTATACGGGACAGCGAACAATGAGCAGTTCTTC
>TRBJ1-2|-|-|TRBV4-1
CASSQLPRDSYTF
TGCGCCAGCAGCCAACTTCCTCGGGATAGCTACACCTTC
>TRBJ2-3|TRBD2|-|TRBV7-3
CASSLGGLAGGRSTDTQYF
TGTGCCAGCAGCTTAGGAGGACTAGCGGGGGGGCGGAGCACAGATACGCAGTATTTT
>TRBJ2-2|-|-|TRBV7-9
CASRGREAGELFF
TGTGCCAGCAGGGGGCGCGAGGCCGGGGAGCTGTTTTTT
>TRBJ1-1|-|-|TRBV12-5
CASGLEGTEAFF
TGTGCTAGTGGTTTAGAGGGCACTGAAGCTTTCTTT
>TRBJ1-1|TRBD1|-|TRBV4-2
CASRGQGAEAFF
TGTGCCAGCAGGGGACAGGGGGCTGAAGCTTTCTTT
>TRBJ2-7|-|-|TRBV6-5
CASSHTAVAYEQYF
TGTGCCAGCAGTCACACAGCAGTTGCCTACGAGCAGTACTTC
>TRBJ2-7|-|-|TRBV19
CASSTGLTNYEQYF
TGTGCCAGTAGTACCGGACTAACCAACTACGAGCAGTACTTC
>TRBJ2-7|TRBD2|-|TRBV6-5
CASRPTLAGGPEQYF
TGTGCCAGCAGACCGACCCTAGCGGGGGGGCCCGAGCAGTACTTC
>TRBJ2-1|TRBD2|-|TRBV11-2
CASSLRTSSYNEQFF
TGTGCCAGCAGCTTGCGGACTAGTTCCTACAATGAGCAGTTCTTC
>TRBJ2-7|TRBD1|-|TRBV25-1
CASTPPGGQGGWDEQYF
TGTGCCAGCACCCCCCCCGGGGGACAGGGTGGCTGGGACGAGCAGTACTTC
>TRBJ1-2|-|-|TRBV7-9
CSSSPGEWGYTF
TGTTCCAGCAGCCCCGGGGAGTGGGGCTACACCTTC
>TRBJ2-1|TRBD2|-|TRBV4-2
CASSQGGLAGGTYNEQFF
TGTGCCAGCAGCCAAGGGGGACTAGCGGGGGGGACATACAATGAGCAGTTCTTC
>TRBJ2-2|-|-|TRBV7-2
CASSLVVSGELFF
TGTGCCAGCAGCTTAGTGGTTAGCGGGGAGCTGTTTTTT
>TRBJ2-3|TRBD2|-|TRBV4-2
CASSQEGGGSTDTQYF
TGTGCCAGCAGCCAAGAGGGGGGGGGAAGCACAGATACGCAGTATTTT
>TRBJ2-7|TRBD2|-|TRBV6-5
CASSSSGDSYEQYF
TGTGCCAGCAGTTCTAGCGGGGATTCCTACGAGCAGTACTTC
>TRBJ2-3|TRBD2|-|TRBV5-6
CASSLDGGARTDTQYF
TGTGCCAGCAGCTTGGACGGGGGGGCTCGCACAGATACGCAGTATTTT
>TRBJ2-5|-|-|TRBV19
CATGIWVGETQYF
TGTGCCACCGGGATTTGGGTCGGGGAGACCCAGTACTTC
>TRBJ2-2|TRBD2|-|TRBV2
CAIPKMLAGALNTGELFF
TGTGCCATCCCAAAAATGCTAGCGGGGGCCCTGAACACCGGGGAGCTGTTTTTT
>TRBJ2-3|-|-|TRBV4-1
CASSQGDNRQYF
TGCGCCAGCAGCCAAGGCGATAACAGGCAGTATTTT
>TRBJ2-7|TRBD1|-|TRBV19
CASSAGQGYEQYF
TGTGCCAGTAGTGCTGGACAGGGCTACGAGCAGTACTTC
>TRBJ1-1|-|-|TRBV19
CASSIVVLGNTEAFF
TGTGCCAGTAGTATAGTAGTTCTCGGGAACACTGAAGCTTTCTTT
>TRBJ1-1|-|-|TRBV7-9
CASSLGAVQAFF
TGTGCCAGCAGCTTAGGGGCAGTCCAGGCTTTCTTT
>TRBJ1-1|-|-|TRBV28
CASSLGTPLSAFF
TGTGCCAGCAGTTTGGGGACACCCTTATCCGCTTTCTTT
>TRBJ2-2|TRBD1|-|TRBV5-1
CASSPGTGELTGELFF
TGCGCCAGCAGCCCAGGGACAGGGGAACTAACCGGGGAGCTGTTTTTT
>TRBJ2-5|TRBD2|-|TRBV4-3
CASSQDTSGGETQYF
TGCGCCAGCAGCCAAGATACTAGCGGGGGAGAGACCCAGTACTTC
>TRBJ1-2|TRBD1|-|TRBV2
CASSFYSGTGDGYTF
TGTGCCAGCAGTTTCTATTCCGGGACAGGGGATGGCTACACCTTC
>TRBJ1-2|TRBD1|once|TRBV5-8
CASRRRQGIRYGYTF
TGTGCCAGCAGACGAAGACAGGGAATTCGCTATGGCTACACCTTC
>TRBJ2-7|-|-|TRBV6-5
CASSYIQGGYEQYF
TGTGCCAGCAGTTACATCCAGGGAGGCTACGAGCAGTACTTC
>TRBJ1-2|TRBD1|once|TRBV6-5
CASSYGQGAYGYTF
TGTGCCAGCAGTTACGGACAGGGGGCTTATGGCTACACCTTC
>TRBJ2-3|-|-|TRBV9
CASSQGHQYTDTQYF
TGTGCCAGCAGCCAGGGACATCAATACACAGATACGCAGTATTTT
>TRBJ2-2|TRBD1|-|TRBV19
CASSSRTGVGPGELFF
TGTGCCAGTAGTAGCCGGACAGGGGTCGGGCCCGGGGAGCTGTTTTTT
>TRBJ2-1|TRBD1|-|TRBV6-5
CASSYGQGVWNEQFF
TGTGCCAGCAGTTATGGGCAGGGGGTTTGGAATGAGCAGTTCTTC
>TRBJ2-2|TRBD2|-|TRBV12-5
CASGNSGGSTGELFF
TGTGCTAGTGGGAATAGCGGGGGGTCTACCGGGGAGCTGTTTTTT
>TRBJ1-2|-|-|TRBV29-1
CSVEDGPVLLIGYTF
TGCAGCGTTGAAGATGGGCCAGTCCTCCTTATTGGCTACACCTTC